This T cell receptor beta chain was captured by sequencing in a study of cytomegalovirus exposure and HLA in healthy donors. The sample holds a few counts of this clone. Antigen: not known. The germline gives CDR1 KGHSH, CDR2 LQKENI. The trim removed 3 bases at V and 4 bases at J, leaving 5 bases unmatched. This CDR3 spans 15 amino acids. The study's findings and limits: With later analysis, a missense DCLRE1C variant became linked to TCR beta V- and J-gene trimming.

The PCR made use of 60 Vbeta and 13 Jbeta primers. Per the study methods: There were about 80 million unique TCR beta chains by a later count, and 8.5 million to 14 million of them were shared. Generated by immunoSEQ multiplex PCR, the TCRdb table keeps only in-frame clones and is missing some. The V and J calls and the clone size are those of that table, but D and trimming were determined from the DNA. The sample shows under 200,000 clones, around 75% of them seen only once. The TCR was taken from a man between 18 and 29 years old in good health and CMV-seronegative. The sample consisted of PBMCs. The chain joins TRBV18 to TRBJ2-3; TRBD1 matches at 9 bases. In DNA form, the CDR3 reads TGTGCCAGCTCACCTGGGGACAGGGATCCAGATACGCAGTATTTT. The encoded protein is CASSPGDRDPDTQYF.